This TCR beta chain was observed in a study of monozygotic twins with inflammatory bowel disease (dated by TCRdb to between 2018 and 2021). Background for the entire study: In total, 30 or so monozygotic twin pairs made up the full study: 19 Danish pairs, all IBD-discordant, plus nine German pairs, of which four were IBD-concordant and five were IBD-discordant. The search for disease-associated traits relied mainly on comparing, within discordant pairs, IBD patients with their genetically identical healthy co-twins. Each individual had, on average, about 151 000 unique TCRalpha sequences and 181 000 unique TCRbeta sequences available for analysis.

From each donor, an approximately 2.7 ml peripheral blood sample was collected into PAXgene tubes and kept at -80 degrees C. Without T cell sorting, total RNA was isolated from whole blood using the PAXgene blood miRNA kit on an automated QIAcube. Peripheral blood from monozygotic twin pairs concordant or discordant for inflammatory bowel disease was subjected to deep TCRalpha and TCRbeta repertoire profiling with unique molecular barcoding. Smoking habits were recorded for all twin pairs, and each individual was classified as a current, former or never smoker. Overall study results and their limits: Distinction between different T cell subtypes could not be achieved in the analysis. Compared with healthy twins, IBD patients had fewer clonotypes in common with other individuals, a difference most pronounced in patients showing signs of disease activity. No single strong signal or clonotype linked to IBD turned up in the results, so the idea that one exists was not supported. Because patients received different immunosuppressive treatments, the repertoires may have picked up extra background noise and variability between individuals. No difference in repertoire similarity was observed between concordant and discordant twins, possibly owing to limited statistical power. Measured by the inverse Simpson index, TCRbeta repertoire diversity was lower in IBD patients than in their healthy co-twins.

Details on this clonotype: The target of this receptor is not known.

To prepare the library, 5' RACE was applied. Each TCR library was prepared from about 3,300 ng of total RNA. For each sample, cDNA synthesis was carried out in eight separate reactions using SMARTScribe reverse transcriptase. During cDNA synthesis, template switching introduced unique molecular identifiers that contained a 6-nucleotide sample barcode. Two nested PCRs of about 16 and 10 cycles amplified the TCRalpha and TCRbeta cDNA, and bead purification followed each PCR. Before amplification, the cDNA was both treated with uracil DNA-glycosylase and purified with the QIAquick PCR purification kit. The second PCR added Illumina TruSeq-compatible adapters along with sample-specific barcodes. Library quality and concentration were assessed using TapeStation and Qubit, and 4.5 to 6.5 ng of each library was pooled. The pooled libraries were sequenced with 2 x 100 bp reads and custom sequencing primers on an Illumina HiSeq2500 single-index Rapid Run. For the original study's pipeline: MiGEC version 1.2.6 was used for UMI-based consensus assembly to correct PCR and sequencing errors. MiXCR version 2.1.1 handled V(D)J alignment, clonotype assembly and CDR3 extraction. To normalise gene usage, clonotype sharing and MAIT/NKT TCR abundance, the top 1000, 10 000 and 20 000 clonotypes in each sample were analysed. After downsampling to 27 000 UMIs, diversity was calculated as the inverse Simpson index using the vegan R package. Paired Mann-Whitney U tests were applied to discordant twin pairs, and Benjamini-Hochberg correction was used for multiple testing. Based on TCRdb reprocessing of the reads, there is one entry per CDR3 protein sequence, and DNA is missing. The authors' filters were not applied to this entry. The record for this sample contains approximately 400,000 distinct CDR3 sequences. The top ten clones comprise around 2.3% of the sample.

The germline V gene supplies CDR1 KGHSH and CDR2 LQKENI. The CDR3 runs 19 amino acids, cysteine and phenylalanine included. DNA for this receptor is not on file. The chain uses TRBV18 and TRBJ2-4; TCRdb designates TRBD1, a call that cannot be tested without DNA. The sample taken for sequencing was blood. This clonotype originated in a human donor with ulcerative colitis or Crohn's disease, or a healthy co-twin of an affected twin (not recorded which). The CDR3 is CASSLLGTGGILAKNIQYF. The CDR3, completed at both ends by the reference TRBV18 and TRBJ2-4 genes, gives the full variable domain NAGVMQNPRHLVRRRGQEARLRCSPMKGHSHVYWYRQLPEEGLKFMVYLQKENIIDESGMPKERFSAEFPKEGPSILRIQQVVRGDSAAYFCASSLLGTGGILAKNIQYFGAGTRLSVL.